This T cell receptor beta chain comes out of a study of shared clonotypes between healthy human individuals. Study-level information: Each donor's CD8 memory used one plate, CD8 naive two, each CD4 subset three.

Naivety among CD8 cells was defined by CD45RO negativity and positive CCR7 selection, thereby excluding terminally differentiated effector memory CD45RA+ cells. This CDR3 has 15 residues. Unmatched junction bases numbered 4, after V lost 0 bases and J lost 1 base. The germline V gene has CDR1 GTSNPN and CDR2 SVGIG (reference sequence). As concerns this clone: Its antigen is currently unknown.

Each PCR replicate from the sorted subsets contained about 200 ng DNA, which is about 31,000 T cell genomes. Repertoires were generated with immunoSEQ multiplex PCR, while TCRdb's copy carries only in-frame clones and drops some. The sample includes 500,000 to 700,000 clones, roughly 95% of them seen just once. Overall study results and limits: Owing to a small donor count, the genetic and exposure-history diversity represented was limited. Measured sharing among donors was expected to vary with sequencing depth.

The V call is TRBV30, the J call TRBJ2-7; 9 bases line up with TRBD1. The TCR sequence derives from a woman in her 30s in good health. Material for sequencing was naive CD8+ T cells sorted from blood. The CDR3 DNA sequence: TGTGCCTGGAGTGTGTGGGACAGGGTGTCCTACGAGCAGTACTTC. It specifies CAWSVWDRVSYEQYF. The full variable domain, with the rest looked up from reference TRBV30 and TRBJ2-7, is SQTIHQWPATLVQPVGSPLSLECTVEGTSNPNLYWYRQAAGRGLQLLFYSVGIGQISSEVPQNLSASRPQDRQFILSSKKLLLSDSGFYLCAWSVWDRVSYEQYFGPGTRLTVT.